Described below is a single T cell receptor beta chain sequence and its context. Per the study methods: Estimation of nucleated cell counts was performed using reference gene primer amplification. Assay used: immunoSEQ multiplex PCR; TCRdb lists only in-frame clones, some missing. That table supplies the V and J calls and clone size; D and trimming were determined from the DNA. The table has tens of thousands of clones, approximately 77% seen once. These data are taken from a study of blood T cell repertoires in COVID-19. On the study more broadly: Collection of acute and convalescent COVID-19 samples took place in the United States, Italy and Spain. Nucleic acid was either cDNA or gDNA, and it came from T cells, B-cell-depleted T cells, or PBMCs.

This sequence was found in a human donor in a cohort sampled during active COVID-19. Sequencing was performed on peripheral blood.

Written as DNA, the CDR3 is TGTGCCATCAGTCTCCCGGACAAGCCCTACGAGCAGTACTTC. It specifies CAISLPDKPYEQYF. This chain joins TRBV10-3 and TRBJ2-7, with TRBD1 as a possible D gene (5 bases). Trimming removed 5 bases at V and 2 bases at J, with 13 bases between. This CDR3 comprises 14 residues. Germline V gene lookup returns CDR1 ENHRY and CDR2 SYGVKD.